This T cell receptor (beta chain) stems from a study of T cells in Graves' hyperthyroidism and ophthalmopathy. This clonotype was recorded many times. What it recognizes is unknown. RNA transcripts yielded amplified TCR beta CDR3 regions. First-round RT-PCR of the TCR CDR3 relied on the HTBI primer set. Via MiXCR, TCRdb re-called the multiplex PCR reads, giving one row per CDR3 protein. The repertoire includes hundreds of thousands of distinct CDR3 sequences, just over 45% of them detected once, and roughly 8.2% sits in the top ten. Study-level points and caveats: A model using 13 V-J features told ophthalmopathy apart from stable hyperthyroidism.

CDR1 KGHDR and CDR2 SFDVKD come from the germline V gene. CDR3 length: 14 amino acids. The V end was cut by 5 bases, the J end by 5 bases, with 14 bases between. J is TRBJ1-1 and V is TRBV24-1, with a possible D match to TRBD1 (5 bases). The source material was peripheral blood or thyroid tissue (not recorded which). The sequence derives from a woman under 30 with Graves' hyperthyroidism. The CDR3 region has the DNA TGTGCCACCAGTGGAAACACAGGATTGACTGAAGCTTTCTTT. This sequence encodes CATSGNTGLTEAFF.